The subject of this entry is one T cell receptor beta chain. Its antigen is currently unknown. A universal primer site arose from template switching, and cDNA bore unique molecular identifiers. MiXCR, applied by TCRdb to the 5' RACE reads, yields one record per CDR3 protein. In the table there are 1.5 million to 2 million distinct CDR3 sequences, under 35% of which are singletons. The data originate from a study of identical twins. Study conclusions and caveats: Where beta out-of-frame sequences were concerned, excess twin sharing was weaker. Memory repertoires showed no such pattern, whereas abundant cord blood beta clonotypes carried fewer insertions. For zero-insertion analyses, partial confounding could come from invariant MAIT and iNKT cells.

This CDR3 is 15 amino acids long. The TCR originated in a newborn girl in good health. The sample consisted of cord blood. The chain links TRBV12-3 or TRBV12-4 to TRBJ2-1; 8 bases fit TRBD1. The assigned J gene may be wrong: the sequence end matches TRBJ2-7 better. CDR3 amino acids: CASSYQQGGYNEQYF. The CDR3 region has the DNA TGTGCCAGCAGTTATCAACAGGGGGGCTACAATGAGCAGTACTTC.